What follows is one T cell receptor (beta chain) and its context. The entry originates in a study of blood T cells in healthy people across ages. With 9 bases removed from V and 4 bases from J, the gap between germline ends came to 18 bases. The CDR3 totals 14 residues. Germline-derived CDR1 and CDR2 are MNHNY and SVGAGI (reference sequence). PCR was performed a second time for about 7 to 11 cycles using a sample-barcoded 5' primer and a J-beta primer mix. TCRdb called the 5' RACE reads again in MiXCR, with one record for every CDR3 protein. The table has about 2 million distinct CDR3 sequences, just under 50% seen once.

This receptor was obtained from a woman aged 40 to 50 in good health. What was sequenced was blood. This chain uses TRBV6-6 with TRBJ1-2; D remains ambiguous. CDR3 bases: TGTGCCAGTTCAATGGCCGGGGATCTCTATGGCTACACCTTC. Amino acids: CASSMAGDLYGYTF.